The 23 T cell receptor beta chains below all came from one sample that was sequenced in a study of T cells in localized non-small cell lung cancer. TCRdb keeps only in-frame clones here, not all; method: immunoSEQ multiplex PCR. There are tens of thousands of clones in the sample; roughly 83% occur only once, and under 1.5% lies in the top ten. The material was peripheral blood, obtained before any cancer treatment. The receptors shown here come from a female donor of 60 years or more with stage I lung adenocarcinoma.

The rearrangement uses TRBV18 and TRBJ2-7; 8 bases fit TRBD1. J lost 6 bases, V lost 3 bases, and 10 bases had no gene match. Germline V gene lookup returns CDR1 KGHSH and CDR2 LQKENI. The CDR3 has 15 amino acids. CDR3 in amino acids: CASSPPTGAQREQYF. The CDR3 coding sequence is TGTGCCAGCTCACCCCCGACAGGGGCCCAGCGCGAGCAGTACTTC.

A single count supports this clone. V is TRBV7-8 and J is TRBJ2-1, with 7 nucleotides matching TRBD2. The CDR3 consists of 15 residues. Per germline, CDR1 SGHVS and CDR2 FQNEAQ. Losses at the gene ends were 6 bases for V and 4 bases for J; bases not matched to a gene: 9. The CDR3 coding sequence is TGTGCCAGCAGTCTAGCAGCGGGACGGTACAATGAGCAGTTCTTC. Translation: CASSLAAGRYNEQFF.

This clone was seen a handful of times. This chain's CDR3 is CAISGSTNTEAFF. The CDR3 coding sequence is TGTGCCATCAGCGGATCCACGAACACTGAAGCTTTCTTT. The chain couples TRBV10-3 to TRBJ1-1; D is ambiguous. Trimming removed 6 bases from V and 1 base from J, with 9 bases in between. This CDR3 comprises 13 residues. CDR1 and CDR2 from the germline V gene are ENHRY and SYGVKD.

The rearrangement uses TRBV30 and TRBJ1-5; 10 positions agree with TRBD1. The V gene's germline CDR1 is GTSNPN and CDR2 SVGIG (reference sequence). Germline trimming cut 1 base from V and 5 bases from J; bases unmatched to any gene: 11. The CDR3 has 17 amino acids. The CDR3 sequence is CAWSAGTGAIPHQPQHF. The CDR3 DNA reads TGTGCCTGGAGTGCGGGGACAGGGGCGATTCCGCATCAGCCCCAGCATTTT. Together with reference TRBV30 and TRBJ1-5, the CDR3 gives the full variable domain: SQTIHQWPATLVQPVGSPLSLECTVEGTSNPNLYWYRQAAGRGLQLLFYSVGIGQISSEVPQNLSASRPQDRQFILSSKKLLLSDSGFYLCAWSAGTGAIPHQPQHFGDGTRLSIL.

This clone came up a few times. The chain is built from TRBV19 and TRBJ2-1, with D perhaps assigned TRBD1 or TRBD2 (5 bases each). The ends were cut back, 3 bases at V and 6 bases at J, with 9 bases in the middle. Germline-derived CDR1 and CDR2 are LNHDA and SQIVND (reference sequence). The CDR3 totals 13 residues. CDR3 nucleotide sequence: TGTGCCAGTAGTATTAGGGGACCCAATGAGCAGTTCTTC. Protein sequence: CASSIRGPNEQFF.

The genes are TRBV13 and TRBJ2-2, with TRBD1 matching 9 bases. With 4 bases clipped from V and 7 bases from J, the junction kept 7 bases outside the gene matches. The CDR3 runs to 15 residues. CDR1 is PRHDT, CDR2 FYEKMQ, per germline (reference sequence). The chain's CDR3 is CASSYGQGRRGELFF. As DNA, the CDR3 is TGTGCCAGCAGCTACGGACAGGGGCGTCGCGGGGAGCTGTTTTTT. Full variable domain (outside the CDR3, taken from reference TRBV13 and TRBJ2-2): AAGVIQSPRHLIKEKRETATLKCYPIPRHDTVYWYQQGPGQDPQFLISFYEKMQSDKGSIPDRFSAQQFSDYHSELNMSSLELGDSALYFCASSYGQGRRGELFFGEGSRLTVL.

The chain recombines TRBV11-2 with TRBJ2-1; no firm D call. V lost 5 bases and J 9 bases, leaving 11 bases between the germline ends. CDR3 size: 12 residues. Germline V gene data show CDR1 as SGHAT and CDR2 as FQNNGV. CDR3 bases: TGTGCCAGCAGCCCCCCTGACCCTGAGCAGTTCTTC. Amino acids: CASSPPDPEQFF.

The rearrangement joins TRBV5-1 to TRBJ2-6; D is unclear. The V and J ends lost 0 bases and 4 bases respectively, with 11 bases between them. In germline, CDR1 is SGHRS, CDR2 YFSETQ. CDR3 length: 16 amino acids. CDR3 loop: CASSLAGQTGANVLTF. CDR3 nucleotides: TGCGCCAGCAGCTTGGCCGGCCAGACCGGGGCCAACGTCCTGACTTTC.

This chain joins TRBV18 and TRBJ2-3, with TRBD2 matching over 8 bases. With V trimmed by 1 base and J by 1 base, 10 bases remained unmatched. Germline V gives CDR1 KGHSH, CDR2 LQKENI. The CDR3 runs to 18 residues. Here the CDR3 reads CASSPLSPAGAGTDTQYF. The CDR3 DNA is TGTGCCAGCTCACCACTGAGCCCAGCGGGGGCCGGCACAGATACGCAGTATTTT.

The CDR3 DNA follows: TGTGCCAGCAGTCCACGACTAGCCCGCAGGACTCAAGAGACCCAGTACTTC. The encoded protein is CASSPRLARRTQETQYF. The chain couples TRBV27 to TRBJ2-5; 7 bases agree with TRBD2. This CDR3 has 17 amino acids. V dropped 5 bases and J dropped 2; count of bases not matched to a gene: 14. The germline gives CDR1 MNHEY, CDR2 SMNVEV (reference sequence).

The rearrangement links TRBV9 to TRBJ2-5; tentatively, D is TRBD2 (6 bases). The ends were cut back, 0 bases at V and 5 bases at J, with 17 bases in the middle. The CDR3 is 16 amino acids. CDR1 is SGDLS, CDR2 YYNGEE, per germline. The CDR3 bases are TGTGCCAGCAGCGTAGCTACGGGGGACGTAACGGAGACCCAGTACTTC. Its translation: CASSVATGDVTETQYF.

The chain employs TRBV7-8 and TRBJ2-7; D might be TRBD2 (6 bases). Germline V CDR1 and CDR2: SGHVS, FQNEAQ. The V end was cut by 1 base, the J end by 2 bases, with 9 bases between. This CDR3 comprises 14 residues. The CDR3 DNA reads TGTGCCAGCAGCTTAGGGACGGGAGCCTACGAGCAGTACTTC. Translation gives CASSLGTGAYEQYF.

The chain links TRBV6-5 to TRBJ2-7; D is unresolved. Between the trimmed V and J ends, which lost 2 bases and 0 bases, there was a span of 5 bases. This CDR3 has 13 residues. Germline CDR1 reads MNHEY; CDR2 reads SVGAGI. The CDR3 nucleotides are TGTGCCAGCAGTTACGGCCTCTCCTACGAGCAGTACTTC. Translating it yields CASSYGLSYEQYF.

V gene TRBV20-1 combines with J gene TRBJ2-1, with D unresolved. CDR1 is DFQATT and CDR2 is SNEGSKA in the germline V gene (reference sequence). Trimming cost V 6 bases and J 7 bases, with 7 bases left between them. The CDR3 is 10 residues long. CDR3 in amino acids: CSAQRNEQFF. CDR3 sequence (DNA): TGCAGTGCACAGCGAAATGAGCAGTTCTTC.

This sequence joins TRBV28 and TRBJ2-3; 9 bases fit TRBD1. The CDR3 extends over 15 amino acids. V gave up 3 bases and J gave up 6 bases; unmatched junction bases: 7. CDR1 is MDHEN and CDR2 is SYDVKM in the germline V gene. CDR3 residues: CASSFTGGPLDTQYF. CDR3 DNA: TGTGCCAGCAGTTTCACAGGGGGCCCACTGGATACGCAGTATTTT.

To note about this clone: The sample holds other DNA sequences that translate to the same CDR3. The chain joins TRBV10-3 to TRBJ1-1, with a tentative D call TRBD1 (5 bases). CDR1 is ENHRY and CDR2 is SYGVKD in the germline V gene. This CDR3 spans 18 amino acids. V lost 2 bases and J 2 bases, leaving 21 bases between the germline ends. This CDR3 reads CAISEAPGQGETNTEAFF. CDR3 bases: TGTGCCATCAGTGAGGCCCCTGGGCAAGGGGAAACAAACACTGAAGCTTTCTTT.

The chain links TRBV9 to TRBJ2-3; no clear D. Germline V gene data show CDR1 as SGDLS and CDR2 as YYNGEE. The CDR3 length is 12 residues. Trimming removed 0 bases from V and 6 bases from J, with 5 bases in between. The CDR3 region is CASSVGLDTQYF. The CDR3 coding sequence is TGTGCCAGCAGCGTAGGTCTGGATACGCAGTATTTT.

The chain joins TRBV6-4 to TRBJ1-1; 8 positions agree with TRBD1. V dropped 8 bases and J dropped 5; count of bases not matched to a gene: 16. Per germline, CDR1 MRHNA and CDR2 SNTAGT. The CDR3 consists of 16 residues. The CDR3 DNA reads TGTGCCAGCGGCTTGGACAGGGTCCCGTTCCGGACTGAAGCTTTCTTT. This encodes CASGLDRVPFRTEAFF.

The rearrangement uses TRBV2 and TRBJ2-7; D is unclear. V was clipped by 3 bases and J by 5 bases, with 5 bases between them. The CDR3 extends over 11 amino acids. CDR1 and CDR2 from the germline V gene are SNHLY and FYNNEI. The CDR3 region has the DNA TGTGCCAGCAGTGAGGCGCACGAGCAGTACTTC. Translating gives CASSEAHEQYF.

The rearrangement joins TRBV7-2 to TRBJ2-1, with D possibly TRBD2 on 6 matching bases. Germline values: CDR1 SGHTA, CDR2 FQGNSA. The CDR3 runs 15 residues. V gave up 4 bases and J gave up 5 bases, with 15 bases separating them. CDR3 coding DNA: TGTGCCAGCAGCTCCCAAGGGACTTTCCACAATGAGCAGTTCTTC. Its protein is CASSSQGTFHNEQFF.

The V and J genes are TRBV21-1 and TRBJ1-1; the D call TRBD1 from the table was never checked on the DNA. TRBV21-1 counts as a pseudogene. The CDR3 extends over 15 amino acids. Here the CDR3 DNA reads TGTGCCAGCAGCCCAGGGGGGCGTCGGGGCACTGAAGCTTTCTTT. Translation gives CASSPGGRRGTEAFF.

This chain uses TRBV5-1 with TRBJ2-3, with D unresolved. This CDR3 spans 15 amino acids. V was cut by 5 bases and J by 2 bases, with 15 bases left in between. Germline-derived CDR1 and CDR2 are SGHRS and YFSETQ. The CDR3 is CASRWVGTSTDTQYF. The DNA of the CDR3 is TGCGCCAGCAGGTGGGTCGGCACCTCCACAGATACGCAGTATTTT. The whole variable domain, filled in from reference TRBV5-1 and TRBJ2-3, reads KAGVTQTPRYLIKTRGQQVTLSCSPISGHRSVSWYQQTPGQGLQFLFEYFSETQRNKGNFPGRFSGRQFSNSRSEMNVSTLELGDSALYLCASRWVGTSTDTQYFGPGTRLTVL.

The chain couples TRBV18 to TRBJ2-1, with 9 bases aligning to TRBD2. V was pared by 6 bases and J by 3 bases, with 9 bases of the junction left unmatched. CDR1 and CDR2 from the germline V gene are KGHSH and LQKENI. CDR3 length equals 16 residues. The CDR3 DNA is TGTGCCAGCTCCCCAAGGGGCGGGAGGGTCTACAATGAGCAGTTCTTC. Amino acids: CASSPRGGRVYNEQFF.